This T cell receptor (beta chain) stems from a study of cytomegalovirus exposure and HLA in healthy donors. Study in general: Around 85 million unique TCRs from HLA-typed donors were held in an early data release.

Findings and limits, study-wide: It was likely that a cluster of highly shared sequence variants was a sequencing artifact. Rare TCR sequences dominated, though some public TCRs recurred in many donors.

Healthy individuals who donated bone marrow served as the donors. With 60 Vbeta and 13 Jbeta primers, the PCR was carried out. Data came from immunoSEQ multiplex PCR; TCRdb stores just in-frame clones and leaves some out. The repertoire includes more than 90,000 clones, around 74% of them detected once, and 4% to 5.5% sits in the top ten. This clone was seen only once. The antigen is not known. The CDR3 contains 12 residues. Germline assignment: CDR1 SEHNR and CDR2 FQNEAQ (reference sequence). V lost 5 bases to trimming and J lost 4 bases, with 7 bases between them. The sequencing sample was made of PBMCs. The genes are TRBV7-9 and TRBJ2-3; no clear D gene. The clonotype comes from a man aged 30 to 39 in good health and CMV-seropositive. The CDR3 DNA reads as TGTGCCAGCAGCCTTGAGTCAGATACGCAGTATTTT. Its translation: CASSLESDTQYF.